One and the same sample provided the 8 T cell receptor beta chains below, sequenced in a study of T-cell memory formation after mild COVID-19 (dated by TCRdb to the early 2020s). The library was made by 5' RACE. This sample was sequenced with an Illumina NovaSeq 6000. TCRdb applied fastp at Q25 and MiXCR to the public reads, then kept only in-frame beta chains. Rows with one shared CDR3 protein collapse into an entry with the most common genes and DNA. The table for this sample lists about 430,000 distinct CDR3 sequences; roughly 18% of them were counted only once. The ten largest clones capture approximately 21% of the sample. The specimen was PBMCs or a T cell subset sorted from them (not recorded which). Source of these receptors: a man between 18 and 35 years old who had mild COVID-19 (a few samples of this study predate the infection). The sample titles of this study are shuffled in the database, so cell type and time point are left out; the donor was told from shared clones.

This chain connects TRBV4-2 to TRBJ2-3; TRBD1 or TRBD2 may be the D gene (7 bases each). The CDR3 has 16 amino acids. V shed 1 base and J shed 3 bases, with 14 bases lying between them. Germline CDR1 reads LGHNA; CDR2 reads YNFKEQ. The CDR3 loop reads CASSQVVQGGTDTQYF. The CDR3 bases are TGTGCCAGCAGCCAAGTGGTCCAGGGGGGGACAGATACGCAGTATTTT.

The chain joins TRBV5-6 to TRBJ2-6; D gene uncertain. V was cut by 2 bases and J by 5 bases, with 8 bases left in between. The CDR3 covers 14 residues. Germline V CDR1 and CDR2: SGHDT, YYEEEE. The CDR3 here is CASSLWGWANVLTF. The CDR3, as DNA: TGTGCCAGCAGCTTATGGGGTTGGGCCAACGTCCTGACTTTC. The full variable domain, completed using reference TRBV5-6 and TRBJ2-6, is DAGVTQSPTHLIKTRGQQVTLRCSPKSGHDTVSWYQQALGQGPQFIFQYYEEEERQRGNFPDRFSGHQFPNYSSELNVNALLLGDSALYLCASSLWGWANVLTFGAGSRLTVL.

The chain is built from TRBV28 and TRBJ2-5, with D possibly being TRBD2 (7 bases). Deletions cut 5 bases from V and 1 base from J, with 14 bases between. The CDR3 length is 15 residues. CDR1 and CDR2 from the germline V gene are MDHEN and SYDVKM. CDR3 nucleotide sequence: TGTGCCAGCAGTCCTCCAGGGGAGGGCCAAGAGACCCAGTACTTC. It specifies CASSPPGEGQETQYF.

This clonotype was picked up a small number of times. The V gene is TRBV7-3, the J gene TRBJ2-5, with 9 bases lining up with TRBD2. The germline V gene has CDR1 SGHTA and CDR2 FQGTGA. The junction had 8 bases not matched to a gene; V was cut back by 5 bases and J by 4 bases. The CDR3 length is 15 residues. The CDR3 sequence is CASSEGASGAETQYF. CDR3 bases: TGTGCCAGCAGCGAAGGCGCTAGCGGGGCAGAGACCCAGTACTTC.

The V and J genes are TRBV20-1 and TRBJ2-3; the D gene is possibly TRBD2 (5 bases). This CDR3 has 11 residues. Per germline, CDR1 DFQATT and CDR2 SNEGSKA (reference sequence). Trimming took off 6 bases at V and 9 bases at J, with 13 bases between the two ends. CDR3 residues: CSARGPGTQYF. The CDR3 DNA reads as TGCAGTGCCCGTGGGCCGGGGACGCAGTATTTT.

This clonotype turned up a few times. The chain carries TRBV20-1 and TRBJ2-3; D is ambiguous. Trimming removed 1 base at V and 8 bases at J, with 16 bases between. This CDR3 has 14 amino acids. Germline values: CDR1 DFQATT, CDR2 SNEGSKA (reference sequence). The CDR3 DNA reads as TGCAGTGCTAGAGTCGTCACCGGGTCTGGTACGCAGTATTTT. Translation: CSARVVTGSGTQYF.

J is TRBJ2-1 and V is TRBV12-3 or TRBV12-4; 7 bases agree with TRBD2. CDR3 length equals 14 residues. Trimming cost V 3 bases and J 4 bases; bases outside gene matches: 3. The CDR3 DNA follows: TGTGCCAGCAGTTTTAGGGAGGGGTACAATGAGCAGTTCTTC. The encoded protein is CASSFREGYNEQFF.

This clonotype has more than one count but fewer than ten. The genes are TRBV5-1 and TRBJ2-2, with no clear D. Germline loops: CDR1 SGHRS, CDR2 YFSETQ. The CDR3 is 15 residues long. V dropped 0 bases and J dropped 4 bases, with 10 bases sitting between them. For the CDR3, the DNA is TGCGCCAGCAGCTTGGTAGCAGTGGGCACCGGGGAGCTGTTTTTT. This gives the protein CASSLVAVGTGELFF.